Each of the 28 T cell receptor beta chains below was sequenced from the same sample in a study of metastatic and nonmetastatic thyroid tumors. TCRdb re-called clones via MiXCR from the PCR reads. The repertoire holds about 7,000 clones, with approximately 40% as singletons. No treatment of any kind had been given to any patient before thyroid surgery. Source material: tumor tissue. All receptors derive from a female donor with papillary thyroid cancer or a benign thyroid nodule (not recorded which). Some clones in this sample may be carry-over from other donors' samples.

The rearrangement joins TRBV11-2 to TRBJ2-1, with 11 bases that match TRBD2. V trimming: 5 bases; J trimming: 1 base; junction bases outside the gene matches: 4. In germline, CDR1 is SGHAT, CDR2 FQNNGV. This CDR3 has 16 residues. The CDR3 region has the DNA TGTGCCAGCAGCGTCCTAGCGGGAGGATCCTACAATGAGCAGTTCTTC. It codes for CASSVLAGGSYNEQFF.

This clone was found a few times. V usage is TRBV6-1 and J usage is TRBJ1-5; D gene unclear. CDR1 and CDR2 from the germline V gene are MNHNS and SASEGT. V was pared by 5 bases and J by 2 bases, with 13 bases between. This CDR3 spans 15 amino acids. The CDR3 is CASSQTTEGNQPQHF. CDR3 DNA: TGTGCCAGCAGTCAGACGACGGAGGGCAATCAGCCCCAGCATTTT.

This clone has just a few counts. The junction departs from the called germline gene at one end, perhaps through a read error. This chain uses TRBV4-1 with TRBJ2-7; D is perhaps TRBD1 (6 bases). The CDR3 is made up of 15 amino acids. Germline-derived CDR1 and CDR2 are MGHRA and YSYEKL. CDR3 sequence reads: CACSPGTLVSFEQYF. In DNA form, the CDR3 reads TGCGCCTGCAGCCCTGGGACACTTGTCTCCTTCGAGCAGTACTTC.

The chain links TRBV6-1 to TRBJ2-7, with D perhaps matching TRBD1 or TRBD2 (5 bases each). The germline V gene has CDR1 MNHNS and CDR2 SASEGT. Trimming stripped 8 bases from V and 3 bases from J, with 17 bases between. CDR3 length: 14 residues. The CDR3 DNA sequence: TGTGCCAGCTCGTTGGGGACCACCCTCTACGAGCAGTACTTC. Translated, it gives CASSLGTTLYEQYF.

This chain uses TRBV30 with TRBJ1-2, with D perhaps matching TRBD1 (5 bases). This CDR3 is built from 13 residues. The V gene lost 1 base and the J gene lost 8 bases, with 14 bases spanning the gap. Looked up from germline, CDR1 is GTSNPN and CDR2 is SVGIG (reference sequence). CDR3 residues: CAWSGQGFGGYTF. The CDR3 bases are TGTGCCTGGAGTGGCCAGGGATTTGGCGGCTACACCTTC.

This clone occurred a few times. The chain has TRBV18 and TRBJ2-3; D uncertain. The CDR3 contains 14 residues. Trimming shortened V by 3 bases and J by 3 bases, and 10 bases separated the two germline ends. Germline V gene lookup returns CDR1 KGHSH and CDR2 LQKENI. CDR3 coding DNA: TGTGCCAGCTCACCGACTTTGGAGACAGATACGCAGTATTTT. Translating it yields CASSPTLETDTQYF.

The chain has TRBV3-1 and TRBJ2-7, with 7 bases matching TRBD1. Germline CDR1 LGHDT, CDR2 YNNKEL (reference sequence). J lost 3 bases, V lost 4 bases, and 9 bases had no gene match. This CDR3 spans 15 amino acids. The CDR3 protein is CASSRRQGWGYEQYF. The CDR3 DNA sequence: TGTGCCAGCAGCCGCAGACAGGGTTGGGGCTACGAGCAGTACTTC.

The genes are TRBV6-2 or TRBV6-3 and TRBJ2-7; a weak D match, TRBD2 (8 bases). V lost 7 bases and J lost 3, with 19 bases in between. The CDR3 covers 15 residues. Germline CDR1 reads MNHEY; CDR2 reads SVGEGT. In nucleotides, the CDR3 is TGTGCCAGCACCCAAAGGGGGCTAGCGGGCTACGAGCAGTACTTC. This sequence encodes CASTQRGLAGYEQYF.

The chain joins TRBV19 to TRBJ2-2, with 11 bases identical to TRBD2. This CDR3 spans 16 amino acids. Trimming took 3 bases from V and 6 from J; bases not matched to a gene: 6. The germline V gene encodes CDR1 LNHDA and CDR2 SQIVND (reference sequence). CDR3 sequence (DNA): TGTGCCAGTAGTATTAAGACTAGCGGGAAGGCCGGGGAGCTGTTTTTT. It is translated as CASSIKTSGKAGELFF. Based on the CDR3 plus reference TRBV19 and TRBJ2-2, the full variable domain is DGGITQSPKYLFRKEGQNVTLSCEQNLNHDAMYWYRQDPGQGLRLIYYSQIVNDFQKGDIAEGYSVSREKKESFPLTVTSAQKNPTAFYLCASSIKTSGKAGELFFGEGSRLTVL.

The rearrangement joins TRBV5-1 to TRBJ2-7; 7 nucleotides line up with TRBD1. The CDR3 consists of 15 residues. Looked up from germline, CDR1 is SGHRS and CDR2 is YFSETQ. With V trimmed by 0 bases and J by 2 bases, 5 bases remained unmatched. The CDR3 DNA sequence: TGCGCCAGCAGCTTGGCCCCCGGGACAGCCTACGAGCAGTACTTC. Its translation is CASSLAPGTAYEQYF.

The rearrangement joins TRBV3-1 to TRBJ2-7; perhaps TRBD1 as D (5 bases). CDR1 is LGHDT, CDR2 YNNKEL, per germline (reference sequence). This CDR3 is 14 amino acids long. Trimming took 1 base from V and 6 from J, leaving 13 bases between them. CDR3 coding DNA: TGTGCCAGCAGCCAAGTAACAGGTTCGACCGAGCAGTACTTC. Translated: CASSQVTGSTEQYF.

The table lists this clone with a few counts. The junction shows a germline mismatch at one end, possibly a read error. The V gene is TRBV6-2 or TRBV6-3, the J gene TRBJ2-2, with a weak D call TRBD2 (6 bases). The CDR3 loop spans 15 amino acids. Germline-derived CDR1 and CDR2 are MNHEY and SVGEGT. CDR3 loop: CASRAWDWNPGELFF. In DNA, the CDR3 is TGTGCCAGTAGAGCATGGGACTGGAACCCCGGGGAGCTGTTTTTT.

In this sample, this clone turned up a few times. The V and J genes are TRBV6-1 and TRBJ1-2, with D perhaps matching TRBD1 (6 bases). There are 14 residues in the CDR3. In germline, CDR1 is MNHNS, CDR2 SASEGT. Trimming took 3 bases from V and 5 from J, leaving 13 bases between them. The CDR3 sequence: CASSDGQGWYGYTF. As DNA, the CDR3 is TGTGCCAGCAGTGATGGGCAGGGGTGGTATGGCTACACCTTC.

This chain uses TRBV20-1 with TRBJ2-7; 7 bases fit TRBD2. The ends lost 3 bases at V and 2 bases at J; junction bases unmatched: 7. This CDR3 spans 14 amino acids. Germline values: CDR1 DFQATT, CDR2 SNEGSKA (reference sequence). The CDR3 coding sequence is TGCAGTGCTAGTCTTGCTAGCGGCACCTACGAGCAGTACTTC. Amino acid sequence: CSASLASGTYEQYF.

This clone was detected only a few times. The rearrangement links TRBV19 to TRBJ2-7; 11 nucleotides agree with TRBD1. CDR3 size: 14 residues. CDR1 is LNHDA, CDR2 SQIVND, per germline (reference sequence). The V gene end was trimmed by 5 bases and the J gene end by 7 bases; junction bases not matched to a gene: 7. The CDR3 nucleotides are TGTGCCAGTAGTGTCGGACAGGGGGCATGGGAGCAGTACTTC. It translates to CASSVGQGAWEQYF.

This chain links TRBV11-2 with TRBJ2-2; D is perhaps TRBD2 (6 bases). CDR3 length: 18 amino acids. From germline, CDR1 is SGHAT and CDR2 FQNNGV. V lost 5 bases to trimming and J lost 4 bases, with 23 bases between them. CDR3 DNA sequence: TGTGCCAGCAGCAACCGTCCGCGGCGGCGGGATCTCACCGGGGAGCTGTTTTTT. It is translated as CASSNRPRRRDLTGELFF.

This clone is labeled large. The V and J genes are TRBV9 and TRBJ1-1, with a weak D call TRBD1 (5 bases). V was cut by 7 bases and J by 0 bases, with 7 bases left in between. CDR3 length: 12 amino acids. Germline assignment: CDR1 SGDLS and CDR2 YYNGEE. For the CDR3, the DNA is TGTGCCAGCGGGGGACTGAACACTGAAGCTTTCTTT. Translating gives CASGGLNTEAFF.

This clone was found a few times. The V gene is TRBV27, the J gene TRBJ2-5; D perhaps matches TRBD1 (6 bases). This CDR3 contains 16 residues. Deletions cut 0 bases from V and 2 bases from J, with 13 bases between. CDR1 MNHEY and CDR2 SMNVEV come from the germline V gene (reference sequence). CDR3 DNA sequence: TGTGCCAGCAGTTTATCTAACAGCGGACAGCAAGAGACCCAGTACTTC. Protein: CASSLSNSGQQETQYF.

V gene TRBV7-3 combines with J gene TRBJ2-2, with no clear D. There are 15 residues in the CDR3. Trimming removed 0 bases at V and 8 bases at J, with 13 bases between. Germline-derived CDR1 and CDR2 are SGHTA and FQGTGA. CDR3 bases: TGTGCCAGCAGCTTAACGAGCTCCTCGGTTGGGGAGCTGTTTTTT. It is translated as CASSLTSSSVGELFF. Supplemented by reference TRBV7-3 and TRBJ2-2, the full variable domain reads GAGVSQTPSNKVTEKGKYVELRCDPISGHTALYWYRQSLGQGPEFLIYFQGTGAADDSGLPNDRFFAVRPEGSVSTLKIQRTERGDSAVYLCASSLTSSSVGELFFGEGSRLTVL.

V is TRBV7-2 and J is TRBJ2-5, with 9 bases matching TRBD2. The CDR3 is 15 amino acids. CDR1 is SGHTA and CDR2 is FQGNSA in the germline V gene. V lost 1 base to trimming and J lost 1 base; unmatched junction nucleotides: 1. The CDR3: CASSLGSGSQETQYF. The CDR3 DNA reads TGTGCCAGCAGCTTAGGTAGCGGGAGCCAAGAGACCCAGTACTTC.

J is TRBJ2-3 and V is TRBV27; 11 bases are a match to TRBD2. The ends lost 5 bases at V and 4 bases at J; junction bases unmatched: 8. Germline V gene data show CDR1 as MNHEY and CDR2 as SMNVEV (reference sequence). This CDR3 region has 16 residues. The CDR3 is CASSNSLAGGPDTQYF. The CDR3 bases are TGTGCCAGCAGTAACAGCCTAGCGGGGGGCCCAGATACGCAGTATTTT.

The chain combines TRBV11-2 with TRBJ1-1, with D unresolved. This CDR3 has 12 amino acids. Per germline, CDR1 SGHAT and CDR2 FQNNGV. V lost 4 bases to trimming and J lost 8 bases, with 11 bases between them. In DNA, the CDR3 is TGTGCCAGCAGCTCCCAGTCCGGGGAAGCTTTCTTT. Its translation is CASSSQSGEAFF.

This clone is deemed medium-sized. This chain uses TRBV29-1 with TRBJ2-3, with TRBD2 matching over 10 bases. V trimming: 4 bases; J trimming: 2 bases; junction bases outside the gene matches: 6. Per the germline V gene, CDR1 is SQVTM and CDR2 is ANQGSEA. The CDR3 totals 15 residues. The CDR3 spells CSVALSGGVTDTQYF. The CDR3 DNA is TGCAGCGTTGCCTTAAGCGGGGGGGTCACAGATACGCAGTATTTT.

This chain uses TRBV25-1 with TRBJ1-4, with D perhaps matching TRBD1 (6 bases). Germline CDR1 is MGHDK and CDR2 is SYGVNS. V dropped 5 bases and J dropped 8 bases, with 18 bases sitting between them. This CDR3 comprises 15 residues. CDR3 nucleotides: TGTGCCAGCAGTCTAGGGACGACAGGCCTAGAAAAACTGTTTTTT. It is translated as CASSLGTTGLEKLFF.

This chain connects TRBV28 to TRBJ2-3; tentatively, D is TRBD1 or TRBD2 (5 bases each). The CDR3 has 15 amino acids. The germline V gene has CDR1 MDHEN and CDR2 SYDVKM. Trimming shortened V by 1 base and J by 4 bases, and 12 bases separated the two germline ends. The CDR3: CASSLSGQGADTQYF. The CDR3 DNA sequence: TGTGCCAGCAGTTTATCCGGGCAGGGAGCAGATACGCAGTATTTT.

Here the CDR3 reads CASSAETGDNSPLHF. The DNA for the CDR3 is TGTGCCAGCAGTGCCGAGACAGGGGATAATTCACCCCTCCACTTT. The rearrangement joins TRBV6-1 to TRBJ1-6, with 8 nucleotides matching TRBD1. This CDR3 has 15 residues. The germline V gene has CDR1 MNHNS and CDR2 SASEGT. After removal of 4 bases from V and 5 bases from J, the junction contained 4 bases not matched to a gene.

V and J are TRBV7-2 and TRBJ2-7; 9 bases align to TRBD1. The germline gives CDR1 SGHTA, CDR2 FQGNSA. V lost 4 bases to trimming and J lost 1 base; unmatched junction nucleotides: 5. This CDR3 has 15 amino acids. Here the CDR3 reads CASSSYRGQSYEQYF. In nucleotides, the CDR3 is TGTGCCAGCAGCTCGTACAGGGGGCAGTCCTACGAGCAGTACTTC.

The chain employs TRBV5-1 and TRBJ1-4; a weak D match, TRBD1 (5 bases). Germline V gives CDR1 SGHRS, CDR2 YFSETQ. Trimming pared 2 bases from V and 7 bases from J, leaving 12 bases between. The CDR3 covers 14 residues. CDR3 DNA: TGCGCCAGCAGCTTAACAGGCGGGGCTGAAAAACTGTTTTTT. It translates to CASSLTGGAEKLFF.